This T cell receptor (beta chain) derives from a study of blood T cell repertoires in COVID-19. Overall study: Spain, Italy and the United States supplied samples that represented acute and convalescent COVID-19. T cells, B-cell-depleted T cells, or PBMCs supplied cDNA or gDNA.

Authors' analysis steps: Amplified reference gene primers provided the basis for estimating nucleated cell counts. Assay: immunoSEQ multiplex PCR; the TCRdb copy retains only in-frame clones and omits some. V, J and clone size are those of that table, while D and trimming were read from the DNA. This sample has 120,000 to 150,000 clones, with roughly 80% found just once. Germline CDR1 reads GTSNPN; CDR2 reads SVGIG (reference sequence). This CDR3 region has 12 residues. Trimming took 0 bases from V and 9 from J, leaving 6 bases between them. The TCR was taken from a woman of 80 years or more in a cohort sampled during active or convalescent COVID-19. Sample: peripheral blood. The chain recombines TRBV30 with TRBJ1-6; D ambiguous. CDR3 in DNA: TGTGCCTGGAGTGTACGGGGTTCACCCCTCCACTTT. Translation gives CAWSVRGSPLHF.